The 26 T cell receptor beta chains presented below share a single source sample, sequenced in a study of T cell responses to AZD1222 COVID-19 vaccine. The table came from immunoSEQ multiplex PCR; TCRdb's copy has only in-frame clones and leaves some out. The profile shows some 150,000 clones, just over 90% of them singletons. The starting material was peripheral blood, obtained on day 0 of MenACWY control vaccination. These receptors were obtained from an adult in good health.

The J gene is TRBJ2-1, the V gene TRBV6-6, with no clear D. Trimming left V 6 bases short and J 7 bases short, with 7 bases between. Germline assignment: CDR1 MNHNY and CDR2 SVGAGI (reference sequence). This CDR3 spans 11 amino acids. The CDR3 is CASSLGNEQFF. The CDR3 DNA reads TGTGCCAGCAGCCTAGGAAATGAGCAGTTCTTC.

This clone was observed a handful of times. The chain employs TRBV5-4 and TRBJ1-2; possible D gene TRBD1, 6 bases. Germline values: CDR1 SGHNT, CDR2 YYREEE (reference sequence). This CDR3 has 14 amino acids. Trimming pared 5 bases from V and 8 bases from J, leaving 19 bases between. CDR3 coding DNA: TGTGCCAGCAGGTCAAAGGGGGGGGTTAGCGGCTACACCTTC. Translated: CASRSKGGVSGYTF.

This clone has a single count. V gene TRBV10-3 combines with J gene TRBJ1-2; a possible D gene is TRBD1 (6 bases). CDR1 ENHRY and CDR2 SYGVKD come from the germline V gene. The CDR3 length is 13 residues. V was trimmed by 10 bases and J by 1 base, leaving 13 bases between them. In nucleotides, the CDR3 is TGTGCCACCGGACAGAGTGATAACTATGGCTACACCTTC. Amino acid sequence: CATGQSDNYGYTF.

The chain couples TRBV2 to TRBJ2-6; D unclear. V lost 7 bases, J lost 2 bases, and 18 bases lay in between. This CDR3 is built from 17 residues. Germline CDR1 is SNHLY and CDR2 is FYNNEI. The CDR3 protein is CASTLTGLLAGANVLTF. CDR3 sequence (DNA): TGTGCCAGCACCCTGACGGGTCTTCTCGCTGGGGCCAACGTCCTGACTTTC.

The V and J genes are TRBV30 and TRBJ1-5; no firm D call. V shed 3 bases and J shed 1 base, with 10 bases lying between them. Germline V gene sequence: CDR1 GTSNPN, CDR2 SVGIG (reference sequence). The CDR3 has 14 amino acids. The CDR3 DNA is TGTGCCTGGAGGCCCCGGGGAAGCAATCAGCCCCAGCATTTT. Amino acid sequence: CAWRPRGSNQPQHF. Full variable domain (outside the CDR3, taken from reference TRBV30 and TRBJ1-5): SQTIHQWPATLVQPVGSPLSLECTVEGTSNPNLYWYRQAAGRGLQLLFYSVGIGQISSEVPQNLSASRPQDRQFILSSKKLLLSDSGFYLCAWRPRGSNQPQHFGDGTRLSIL.

The DNA of the CDR3 is TGTGCCAGCACTCGGACAGGGGGGAACACCGGGGAGCTGTTTTTT. This translates into CASTRTGGNTGELFF. V and J are TRBV27 and TRBJ2-2, with 10 nucleotides matching TRBD1. CDR1 is MNHEY, CDR2 SMNVEV, per germline (reference sequence). The CDR3 extends over 15 amino acids. The V gene end was trimmed by 7 bases and the J gene end by 1 base; junction bases not matched to a gene: 3.

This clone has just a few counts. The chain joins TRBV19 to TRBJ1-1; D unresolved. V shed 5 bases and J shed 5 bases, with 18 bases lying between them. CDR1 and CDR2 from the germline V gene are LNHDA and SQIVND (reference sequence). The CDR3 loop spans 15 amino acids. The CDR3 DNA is TGTGCCAGTAGTCCCTCAAGGGTTCTAGTGACTGAAGCTTTCTTT. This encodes CASSPSRVLVTEAFF.

The CDR3 sequence: CASSSSGLAGSSYNEQFF. The CDR3 DNA sequence: TGTGCCAGCAGCTCATCGGGACTAGCGGGCAGCTCCTACAATGAGCAGTTCTTC. The rearrangement links TRBV9 to TRBJ2-1; 12 bases align to TRBD2. The CDR3 has 18 residues. Losses at the gene ends were 4 bases for V and 0 bases for J; bases not matched to a gene: 8. Germline V CDR1 and CDR2: SGDLS, YYNGEE.

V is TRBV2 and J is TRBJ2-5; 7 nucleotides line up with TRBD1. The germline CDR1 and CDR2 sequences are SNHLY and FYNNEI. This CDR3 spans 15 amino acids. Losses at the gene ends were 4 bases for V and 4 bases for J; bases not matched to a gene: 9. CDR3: CASSGNMRGPETQYF. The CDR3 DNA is TGTGCCAGCAGTGGGAACATGAGGGGGCCAGAGACCCAGTACTTC.

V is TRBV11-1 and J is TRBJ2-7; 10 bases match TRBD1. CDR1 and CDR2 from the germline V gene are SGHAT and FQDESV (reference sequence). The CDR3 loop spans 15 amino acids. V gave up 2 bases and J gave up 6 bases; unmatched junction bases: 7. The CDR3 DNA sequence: TGTGCCAGCAGCTTAACCGGGACAGGGGCTCGCGAGCAGTACTTC. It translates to CASSLTGTGAREQYF.

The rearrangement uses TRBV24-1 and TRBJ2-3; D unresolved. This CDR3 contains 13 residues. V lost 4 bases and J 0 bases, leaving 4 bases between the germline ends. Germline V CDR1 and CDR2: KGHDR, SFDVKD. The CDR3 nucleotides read TGTGCCACCAGTGACAGTAGCACAGATACGCAGTATTTT. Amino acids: CATSDSSTDTQYF.

The CDR3 DNA is TGCGCCAGCAGCCAAGACAGAATCGGGGAGCTGTTTTTT. Its protein product is CASSQDRIGELFF. The chain links TRBV10-1 to TRBJ2-2; possibly TRBD1 for D (5 bases). Germline-derived CDR1 and CDR2 are WNHNN and SYGVQD (reference sequence). V lost 6 bases and J lost 7, with 12 bases in between. The CDR3 loop spans 13 amino acids.

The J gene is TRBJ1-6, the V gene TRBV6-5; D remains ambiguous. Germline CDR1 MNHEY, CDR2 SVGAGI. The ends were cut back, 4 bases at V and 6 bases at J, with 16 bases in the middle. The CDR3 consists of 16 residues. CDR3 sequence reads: CASSSRVSSRNSPLHF. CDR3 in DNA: TGTGCCAGCAGTTCTCGGGTTTCCTCGCGTAATTCACCCCTCCACTTT.

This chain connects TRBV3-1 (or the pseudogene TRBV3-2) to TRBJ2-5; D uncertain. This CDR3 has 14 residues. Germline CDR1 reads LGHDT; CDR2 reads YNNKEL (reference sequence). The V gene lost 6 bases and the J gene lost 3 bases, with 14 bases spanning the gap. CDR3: CASSPRGQEETQYF. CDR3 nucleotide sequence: TGTGCCAGCAGTCCAAGAGGCCAGGAAGAGACCCAGTACTTC.

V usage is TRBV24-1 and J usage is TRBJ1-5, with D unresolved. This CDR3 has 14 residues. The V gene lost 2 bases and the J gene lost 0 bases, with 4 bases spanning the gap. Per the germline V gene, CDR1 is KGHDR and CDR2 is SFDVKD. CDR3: CATSDSDSNQPQHF. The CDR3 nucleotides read TGTGCCACCAGTGATTCTGATAGCAATCAGCCCCAGCATTTT.

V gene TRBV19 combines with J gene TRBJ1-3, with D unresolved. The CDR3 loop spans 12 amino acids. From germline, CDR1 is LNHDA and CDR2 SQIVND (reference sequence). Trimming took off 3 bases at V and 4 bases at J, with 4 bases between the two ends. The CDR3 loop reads CASSITGNTIYF. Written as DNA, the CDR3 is TGTGCCAGTAGTATTACGGGAAACACCATATATTTT.

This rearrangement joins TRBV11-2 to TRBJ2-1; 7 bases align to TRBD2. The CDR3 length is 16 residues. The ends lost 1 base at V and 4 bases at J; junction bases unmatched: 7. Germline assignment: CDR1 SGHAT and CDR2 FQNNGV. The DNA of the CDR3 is TGTGCCAGCAGCTTAGGCCCTAGCGGTTCTTACAATGAGCAGTTCTTC. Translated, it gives CASSLGPSGSYNEQFF.

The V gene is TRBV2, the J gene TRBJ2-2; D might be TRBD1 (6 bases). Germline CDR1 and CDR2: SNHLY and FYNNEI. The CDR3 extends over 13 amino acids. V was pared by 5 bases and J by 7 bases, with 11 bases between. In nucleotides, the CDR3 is TGTGCCAGCAGTATAAAAGGGGGCGGGGAGCTGTTTTTT. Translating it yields CASSIKGGGELFF. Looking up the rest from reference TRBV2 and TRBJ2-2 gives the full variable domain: EPEVTQTPSHQVTQMGQEVILRCVPISNHLYFYWYRQILGQKVEFLVSFYNNEISEKSEIFDDQFSVERPDGSNFTLKIRSTKLEDSAMYFCASSIKGGGELFFGEGSRLTVL.

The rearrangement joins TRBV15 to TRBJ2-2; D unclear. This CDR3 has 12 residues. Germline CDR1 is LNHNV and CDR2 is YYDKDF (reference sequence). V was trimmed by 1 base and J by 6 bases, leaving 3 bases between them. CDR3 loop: CATSRVAGELFF. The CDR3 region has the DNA TGTGCCACCAGCAGAGTGGCCGGGGAGCTGTTTTTT.

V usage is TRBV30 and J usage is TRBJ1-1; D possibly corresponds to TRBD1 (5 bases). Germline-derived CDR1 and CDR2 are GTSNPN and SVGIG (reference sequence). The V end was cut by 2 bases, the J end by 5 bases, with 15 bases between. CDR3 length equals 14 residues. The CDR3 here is CAWSFRQKGTEAFF. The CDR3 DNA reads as TGTGCCTGGAGTTTTCGACAGAAGGGGACTGAAGCTTTCTTT. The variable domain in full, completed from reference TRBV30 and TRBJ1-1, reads SQTIHQWPATLVQPVGSPLSLECTVEGTSNPNLYWYRQAAGRGLQLLFYSVGIGQISSEVPQNLSASRPQDRQFILSSKKLLLSDSGFYLCAWSFRQKGTEAFFGQGTRLTVV.

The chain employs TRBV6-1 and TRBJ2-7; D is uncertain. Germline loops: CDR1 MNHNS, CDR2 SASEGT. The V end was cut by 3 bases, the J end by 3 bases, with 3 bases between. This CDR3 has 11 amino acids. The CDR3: CASSDHYEQYF. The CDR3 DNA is TGTGCCAGCAGTGACCACTACGAGCAGTACTTC.

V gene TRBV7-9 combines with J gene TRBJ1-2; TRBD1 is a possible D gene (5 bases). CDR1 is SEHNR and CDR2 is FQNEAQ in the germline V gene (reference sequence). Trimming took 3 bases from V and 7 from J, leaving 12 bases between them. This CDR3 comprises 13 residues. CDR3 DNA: TGTGCCAGCAGCTTTCTGTCTGGGGGTGGCTACACCTTC. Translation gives CASSFLSGGGYTF.

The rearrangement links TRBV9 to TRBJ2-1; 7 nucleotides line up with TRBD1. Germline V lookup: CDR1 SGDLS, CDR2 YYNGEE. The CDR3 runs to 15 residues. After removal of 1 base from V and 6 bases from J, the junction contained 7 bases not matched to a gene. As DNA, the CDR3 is TGTGCCAGCAGCGTACCAGGGACAGCGCTCAATGAGCAGTTCTTC. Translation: CASSVPGTALNEQFF.

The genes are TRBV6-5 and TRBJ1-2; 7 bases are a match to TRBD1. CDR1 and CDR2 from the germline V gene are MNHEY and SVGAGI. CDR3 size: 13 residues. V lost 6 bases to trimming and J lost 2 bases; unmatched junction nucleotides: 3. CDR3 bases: TGTGCCAGCAGCACGACAGGGAACTATGGCTACACCTTC. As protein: CASSTTGNYGYTF.

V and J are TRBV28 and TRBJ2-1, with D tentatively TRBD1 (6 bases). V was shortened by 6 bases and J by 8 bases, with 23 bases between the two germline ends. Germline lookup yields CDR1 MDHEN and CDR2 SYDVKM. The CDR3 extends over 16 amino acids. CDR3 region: CASRLGGAGVIDEQFF. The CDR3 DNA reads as TGTGCCAGCAGACTTGGGGGAGCAGGGGTTATCGATGAGCAGTTCTTC.

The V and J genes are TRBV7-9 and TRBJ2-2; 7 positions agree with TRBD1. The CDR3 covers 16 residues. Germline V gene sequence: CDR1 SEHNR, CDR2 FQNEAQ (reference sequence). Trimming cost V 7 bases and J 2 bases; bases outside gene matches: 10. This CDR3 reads CASIRGGQINTGELFF. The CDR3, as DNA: TGTGCCAGCATCCGAGGGGGACAGATTAACACCGGGGAGCTGTTTTTT.